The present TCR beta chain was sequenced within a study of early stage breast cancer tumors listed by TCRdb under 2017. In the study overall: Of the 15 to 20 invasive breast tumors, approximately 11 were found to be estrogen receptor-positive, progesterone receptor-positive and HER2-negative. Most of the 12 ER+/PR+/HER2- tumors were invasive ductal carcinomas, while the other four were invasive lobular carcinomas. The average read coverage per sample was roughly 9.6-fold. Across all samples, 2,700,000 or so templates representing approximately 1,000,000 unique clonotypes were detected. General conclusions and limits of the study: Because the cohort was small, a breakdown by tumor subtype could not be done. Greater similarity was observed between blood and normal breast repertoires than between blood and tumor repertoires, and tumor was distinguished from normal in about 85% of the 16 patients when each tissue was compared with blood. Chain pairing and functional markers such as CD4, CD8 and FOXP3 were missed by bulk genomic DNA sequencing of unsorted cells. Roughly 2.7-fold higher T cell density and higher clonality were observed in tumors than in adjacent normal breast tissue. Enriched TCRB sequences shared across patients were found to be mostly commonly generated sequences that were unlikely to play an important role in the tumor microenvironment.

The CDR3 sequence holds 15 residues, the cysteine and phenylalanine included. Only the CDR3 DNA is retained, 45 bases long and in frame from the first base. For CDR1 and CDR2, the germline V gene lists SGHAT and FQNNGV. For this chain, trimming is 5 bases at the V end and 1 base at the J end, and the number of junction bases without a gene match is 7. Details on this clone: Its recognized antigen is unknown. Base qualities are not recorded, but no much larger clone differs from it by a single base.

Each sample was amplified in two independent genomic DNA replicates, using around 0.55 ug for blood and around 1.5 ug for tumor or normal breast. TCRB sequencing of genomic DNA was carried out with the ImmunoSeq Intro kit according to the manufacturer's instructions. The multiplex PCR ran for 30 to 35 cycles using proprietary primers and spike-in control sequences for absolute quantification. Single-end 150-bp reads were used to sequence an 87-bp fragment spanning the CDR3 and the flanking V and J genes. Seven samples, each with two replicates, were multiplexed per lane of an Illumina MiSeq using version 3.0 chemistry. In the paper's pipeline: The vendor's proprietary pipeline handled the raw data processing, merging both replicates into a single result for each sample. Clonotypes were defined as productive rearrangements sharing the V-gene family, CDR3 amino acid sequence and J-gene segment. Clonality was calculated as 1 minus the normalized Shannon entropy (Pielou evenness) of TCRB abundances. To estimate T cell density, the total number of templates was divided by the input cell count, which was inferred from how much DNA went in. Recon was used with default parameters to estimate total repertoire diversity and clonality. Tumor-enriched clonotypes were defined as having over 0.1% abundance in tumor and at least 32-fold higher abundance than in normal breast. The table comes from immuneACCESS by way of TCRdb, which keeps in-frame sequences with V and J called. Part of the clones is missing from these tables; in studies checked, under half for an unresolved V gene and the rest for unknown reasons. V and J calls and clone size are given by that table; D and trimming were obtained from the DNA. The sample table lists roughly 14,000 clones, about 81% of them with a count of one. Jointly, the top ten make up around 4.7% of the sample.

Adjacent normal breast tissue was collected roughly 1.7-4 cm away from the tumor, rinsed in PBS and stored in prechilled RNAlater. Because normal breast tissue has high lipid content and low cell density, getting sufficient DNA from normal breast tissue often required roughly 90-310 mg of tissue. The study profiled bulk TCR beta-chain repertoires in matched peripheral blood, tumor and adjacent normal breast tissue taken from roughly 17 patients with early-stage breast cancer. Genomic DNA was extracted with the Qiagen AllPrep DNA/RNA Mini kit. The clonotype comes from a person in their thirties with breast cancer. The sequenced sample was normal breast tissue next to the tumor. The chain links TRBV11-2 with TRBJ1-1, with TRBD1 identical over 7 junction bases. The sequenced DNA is TGTGCCAGCAGCCCCCGACAGGGCCAGAACACTGAAGCTTTCTTT. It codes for CASSPRQGQNTEAFF.